This passage covers 21 T cell receptor beta chains from one sample sequenced in a study of blood T cells in healthy people across ages (dated by TCRdb to the mid-2010s). To prepare the library, 5' RACE was applied. The sample was run on an Illumina HiSeq 2500. A second PCR of about 7 to 12 cycles was run with a J-beta primer mix and a sample-barcoded 5' primer. TCRdb trimmed public reads at Q25 via fastp, called clones via MiXCR and kept in-frame beta chains. Identical CDR3 protein sequences are pooled into one entry, listed with their most common genes and DNA. The sample table contains 1.5 million to 2 million distinct CDR3 sequences; only one count was recorded for roughly 30% of them. The ten biggest clones cover more than 6% of the sample. Sequenced input: blood. The receptor set was obtained from a woman in her 30s in good health.

CDR3: CASSVLALGTDTQYF. DNA of the CDR3: TGTGCCAGCAGCGTCCTAGCGCTAGGAACAGATACGCAGTATTTT. V and J are TRBV7-9 and TRBJ2-3, with a possible D match to TRBD2 (6 bases). Trimming left V 5 bases short and J 3 bases short, with 15 bases between. Germline CDR1 SEHNR, CDR2 FQNEAQ (reference sequence). This CDR3 is built from 15 residues.

This clonotype was seen only a few times. Its ends do not fully match the called genes, so a read error is possible. This rearrangement joins TRBV4-3 to TRBJ1-2; the match to TRBD1 covers 7 bases. CDR3 size: 14 residues. Germline V CDR1 and CDR2: LGHNA, YSLEER. The CDR3 sequence: CVSSQRQGLYGYTF. DNA for the CDR3: TGCGTCAGCAGCCAACGACAGGGCCTCTATGGCTACACCTTC.

This clonotype was recorded at least ten times. The V gene is TRBV9, the J gene TRBJ2-5; TRBD2 matches 9 bases. The CDR3 extends over 15 amino acids. Germline-derived CDR1 and CDR2 are SGDLS and YYNGEE. Trimming removed 1 base from V and 4 bases from J; junction bases left unmatched: 5. The CDR3 sequence is CASSVIAGVGETQYF. The DNA for the CDR3 is TGTGCCAGCAGCGTAATAGCGGGAGTTGGAGAGACCCAGTACTTC. The full variable domain, with the rest looked up from reference TRBV9 and TRBJ2-5, is DSGVTQTPKHLITATGQRVTLRCSPRSGDLSVYWYQQSLDQGLQFLIQYYNGEERAKGNILERFSAQQFPDLHSELNLSSLELGDSALYFCASSVIAGVGETQYFGPGTRLLVL.

This clonotype was counted once. The chain carries TRBV6-5 and TRBJ1-6; 11 bases fit TRBD1. This CDR3 region has 14 residues. The V gene end was trimmed by 6 bases and the J gene end by 7 bases; junction bases not matched to a gene: 2. CDR1 and CDR2 from the germline V gene are MNHEY and SVGAGI. The CDR3 DNA follows: TGTGCCAGCAGGGGGACAGGGGGGAATTCACCCCTCCACTTT. Protein: CASRGTGGNSPLHF.

Regarding this clonotype: A read error may be the cause here, since a much bigger clone is one base away. The V gene is TRBV20-1, the J gene TRBJ1-4, with D possibly TRBD1 on 6 matching bases. The CDR3 length is 15 residues. Germline CDR1 and CDR2: DFQATT and SNEGSKA (reference sequence). V was cut by 0 bases and J by 9 bases, with 17 bases left in between. CDR3 residues: CSARDPGRGNKKLFF. The CDR3 DNA reads as TGCAGTGCTAGAGATCCAGGCAGGGGCAACAAAAAACTGTTTTTT.

This clonotype was seen a handful of times. The chain is built from TRBV12-3 or TRBV12-4 and TRBJ1-2; D might be TRBD1 (5 bases). The CDR3 consists of 15 residues. The V and J ends lost 5 bases and 10 bases respectively, with 23 bases between them. CDR3 DNA sequence: TGTGCCAGCAGTCCAGCAGGGACTTTTTCTGTAGCCTACACCTTC. It codes for CASSPAGTFSVAYTF.

The chain links TRBV30 to TRBJ1-5, with no clear D. V was shortened by 5 bases and J by 1 base, with 9 bases between the two germline ends. Germline lookup yields CDR1 GTSNPN and CDR2 SVGIG (reference sequence). This CDR3 region has 13 residues. DNA of the CDR3: TGTGCCTGGTCTTTGGAAAGCAATCAGCCCCAGCATTTT. Its protein is CAWSLESNQPQHF.

The chain uses TRBV12-3 or TRBV12-4 and TRBJ2-3; D possibly corresponds to TRBD2 (6 bases). This CDR3 has 12 residues. V lost 7 bases and J 5 bases, leaving 10 bases between the germline ends. CDR3 region: CASTWGEDTQYF. The CDR3 region has the DNA TGTGCCAGCACCTGGGGGGAAGATACGCAGTATTTT.

The chain recombines TRBV29-1 with TRBJ2-1; 15 bases are a match to TRBD2. With 8 bases clipped from V and 7 bases from J, the junction kept 12 bases outside the gene matches. Germline V CDR1 and CDR2: SQVTM, ANQGSEA. The CDR3 spans 16 residues. CDR3 loop: CSSRTSGGAASNEQFF. As DNA, the CDR3 is TGCAGCTCAAGGACTAGCGGGGGGGCCGCTAGTAATGAGCAGTTCTTC.

This clonotype was observed at least ten times. The chain has TRBV29-1 and TRBJ2-1, with TRBD2 identical over 7 bases. CDR1 is SQVTM and CDR2 is ANQGSEA in the germline V gene. Trimming cost V 4 bases and J 6 bases; bases outside gene matches: 12. The CDR3 is 15 residues long. CDR3 in DNA: TGCAGCGTTGCCTGGGTGGGACTATCCAGCAATGAGCAGTTCTTC. As protein: CSVAWVGLSSNEQFF.

The chain recombines TRBV4-3 with TRBJ1-2, with no clear D. The V end lost 0 bases, the J end lost 0 bases, and 11 bases lay between the germline ends. This CDR3 contains 16 residues. Germline assignment: CDR1 LGHNA and CDR2 YSLEER. CDR3 in amino acids: CASSQDATFANYGYTF. The CDR3 region has the DNA TGCGCCAGCAGCCAAGATGCGACCTTTGCTAACTATGGCTACACCTTC.

In this sample, this clonotype turned up many times. CDR3 loop: CSGGDLTDTQYF. The CDR3 coding sequence is TGCAGCGGAGGGGACCTCACAGATACGCAGTATTTT. The rearrangement joins TRBV29-1 to TRBJ2-3; either TRBD1 or TRBD2 may fit D (5 bases each). Germline loops: CDR1 SQVTM, CDR2 ANQGSEA. The CDR3 is 12 residues long. V lost 7 bases and J 2 bases, leaving 10 bases between the germline ends.

This chain uses TRBV12-3 or TRBV12-4 with TRBJ1-5; D possibly corresponds to TRBD1 (6 bases). Deletions cut 3 bases from V and 5 bases from J, with 11 bases between. The CDR3 has 14 residues. The CDR3 region has the DNA TGTGCCAGCAGTTTGGGGGGCCTCCATCAGCCCCAGCATTTT. Its translation: CASSLGGLHQPQHF.

The table lists this clonotype with a few counts. One end of the junction varies from germline; a read error may be responsible. The genes are TRBV29-1 and TRBJ2-6; the match to TRBD1 covers 7 bases. CDR1 is SQVTM and CDR2 is ANQGSEA in the germline V gene. The CDR3 runs to 17 residues. For the CDR3, the DNA is TGCAGCGTTGTTGGTAGACAGGGAATGTCTGGGGCCAACGTCCGGACTTTC. It translates to CSVVGRQGMSGANVRTF.

The chain is built from TRBV4-3 and TRBJ2-6; D is unclear. This CDR3 is built from 17 residues. Germline CDR1 and CDR2: LGHNA and YSLEER. Trimming removed 0 bases at V and 4 bases at J, with 13 bases between. The DNA for the CDR3 is TGCGCCAGCAGCCAAGATAGTTTGGGTTCCGGGGCCAACGTCCTGACTTTC. It encodes CASSQDSLGSGANVLTF.

The chain employs TRBV5-1 and TRBJ1-3; D gene unclear. Trimming shortened V by 3 bases and J by 0 bases, and 10 bases separated the two germline ends. CDR3 length: 15 amino acids. CDR1 SGHRS and CDR2 YFSETQ come from the germline V gene. CDR3 loop: CASSSSGSSGNTIYF. In nucleotides, the CDR3 is TGCGCCAGCAGCTCCAGCGGGAGCTCTGGAAACACCATATATTTT.

In its sample, this clonotype was seen many times. V usage is TRBV12-3 or TRBV12-4 and J usage is TRBJ2-7; no definite D call. V was clipped by 3 bases and J by 3 bases, with 6 bases between them. This CDR3 spans 12 amino acids. CDR3 sequence reads: CASSFFGYEQYF. As DNA, the CDR3 is TGTGCCAGCAGTTTTTTTGGCTACGAGCAGTACTTC.

As regards this clonotype: The CDR3 does not close with the conserved phenylalanine or tryptophan, likely indicating a read error. V gene TRBV12-3 or TRBV12-4 combines with J gene TRBJ1-2; 7 bases fit TRBD1. CDR3 length: 13 amino acids. J lost 4 bases, V lost 5 bases, and 4 bases had no gene match. Here the CDR3 reads CASSPTGIYGYTC. In nucleotides, the CDR3 is TGTGCCAGCAGTCCGACAGGGATCTATGGCTACACCTGC.

This chain links TRBV20-1 with TRBJ1-1, with TRBD1 matching over 7 bases. The length of the CDR3 is 15 residues. V shed 5 bases, J shed 0 bases, and the junction held 9 bases outside the gene matches. From germline, CDR1 is DFQATT and CDR2 SNEGSKA (reference sequence). Written as DNA, the CDR3 is TGCAGTGCTTCAGGGGGTACCCTAATGAACACTGAAGCTTTCTTT. This codes for CSASGGTLMNTEAFF.

This chain links TRBV5-1 with TRBJ2-2, with 9 bases lining up with TRBD1. CDR3 length: 18 residues. V lost 7 bases and J lost 1; bases outside the gene matches: 14. Germline CDR1 is SGHRS and CDR2 is YFSETQ. The CDR3 coding sequence is TGCGCCAGCTCCAGAGGGGGACAGGGACGCGGGAACACCGGGGAGCTGTTTTTT. It is translated as CASSRGGQGRGNTGELFF.

The chain is built from TRBV7-3 and TRBJ1-3; D remains unclear. Germline values: CDR1 SGHTA, CDR2 FQGTGA. V was pared by 5 bases and J by 10 bases, with 18 bases between. The length of the CDR3 is 14 residues. The CDR3 DNA reads as TGTGCCAGCAGCACGTCGGGCTGCGCATTGACCATATATTTT. This codes for CASSTSGCALTIYF.